The 25 T cell receptor beta chains below come from one sample, sequenced in a study of blood T cell repertoires in COVID-19. Method: immunoSEQ multiplex PCR; TCRdb's copy keeps in-frame clones and lacks some. The data contain more than 55,000 clones, around three quarters of them singletons. Specimen: peripheral blood. The origin of the receptors is a man aged 60-69 years with acute or convalescent COVID-19.

This chain connects TRBV2 to TRBJ1-5; D not certain. The length of the CDR3 is 13 residues. Germline CDR1 is SNHLY and CDR2 is FYNNEI. V lost 4 bases to trimming and J lost 6 bases, with 10 bases between them. The CDR3 reads CASSVESGQPQHF. CDR3 nucleotide sequence: TGTGCCAGCAGTGTGGAGTCGGGTCAGCCCCAGCATTTT.

This sequence joins TRBV11-2 and TRBJ2-1; the D gene is possibly TRBD1 (5 bases). Germline-derived CDR1 and CDR2 are SGHAT and FQNNGV. The CDR3 is made up of 13 amino acids. Deletions cut 2 bases from V and 8 bases from J, with 10 bases between. The CDR3 region is CASSLNRFDEQFF. The DNA for the CDR3 is TGTGCCAGCAGCTTAAACAGGTTCGATGAGCAGTTCTTC.

V and J are TRBV5-4 and TRBJ1-4; 9 positions match TRBD1. CDR3 size: 14 residues. V lost 3 bases to trimming and J lost 8 bases; unmatched junction nucleotides: 5. CDR1 is SGHNT and CDR2 is YYREEE in the germline V gene (reference sequence). CDR3 amino acids: CASSWDRAGEKLFF. The DNA for the CDR3 is TGTGCCAGCAGCTGGGACAGGGCGGGAGAAAAACTGTTTTTT.

The rearrangement joins TRBV29-1 to TRBJ1-1, with 8 bases lining up with TRBD1. Trimming at V came to 6 bases and at J to 12 bases, leaving 9 bases not matched to a gene. Looked up from germline, CDR1 is SQVTM and CDR2 is ANQGSEA. The CDR3 contains 11 residues. CDR3 DNA sequence: TGCAGCGTCGGTGGACAGGGCAAAACTTTCTTT. This translates into CSVGGQGKTFF.

The chain has TRBV19 and TRBJ1-2, with TRBD1 identical over 10 bases. The V gene end was trimmed by 11 bases and the J gene end by 6 bases; junction bases not matched to a gene: 6. The CDR3 is 12 amino acids. CDR1 is LNHDA, CDR2 SQIVND, per germline (reference sequence). In nucleotides, the CDR3 is TGTGCCGCGACCGGGACAGGGGATGGCTACACCTTC. Its protein product is CAATGTGDGYTF. The variable domain in full, completed from reference TRBV19 and TRBJ1-2, reads DGGITQSPKYLFRKEGQNVTLSCEQNLNHDAMYWYRQDPGQGLRLIYYSQIVNDFQKGDIAEGYSVSREKKESFPLTVTSAQKNPTAFYLCAATGTGDGYTFGSGTRLTVV.

The chain has TRBV19 and TRBJ1-6, with D perhaps matching TRBD1 (6 bases). Germline V gene data show CDR1 as LNHDA and CDR2 as SQIVND (reference sequence). Trimming removed 4 bases from V and 7 bases from J, with 17 bases in between. This CDR3 is 16 amino acids long. In nucleotides, the CDR3 is TGTGCCAGTAGTACCTCTTCGGGACATCCAAATTCACCCCTCCACTTT. This sequence encodes CASSTSSGHPNSPLHF.

This clone showed up many times. The V call is TRBV25-1, the J call TRBJ1-5, with a possible D match to TRBD1 (5 bases). The germline gives CDR1 MGHDK, CDR2 SYGVNS. This CDR3 is built from 14 residues. Deletions cut 6 bases from V and 3 bases from J, with 12 bases between. CDR3 sequence reads: CASSRWGDNQPQHF. CDR3 sequence (DNA): TGTGCCAGCAGCCGTTGGGGGGACAATCAGCCCCAGCATTTT.

The sample holds a few counts of this clone. The chain employs TRBV11-2 and TRBJ2-7, with 8 nucleotides matching TRBD1. CDR1 SGHAT and CDR2 FQNNGV come from the germline V gene. Trimming at V came to 5 bases and at J to 3 bases, leaving 9 bases not matched to a gene. This CDR3 has 15 amino acids. CDR3 loop: CASSTYRGDGYEQYF. The CDR3 nucleotides are TGTGCCAGCAGCACCTACAGGGGGGACGGCTACGAGCAGTACTTC. Full variable domain (missing parts from reference TRBV11-2 and TRBJ2-7): EAGVAQSPRYKIIEKRQSVAFWCNPISGHATLYWYQQILGQGPKLLIQFQNNGVVDDSQLPKDRFSAERLKGVDSTLKIQPAKLEDSAVYLCASSTYRGDGYEQYFGPGTRLTVT.

The rearrangement joins TRBV14 to TRBJ2-6; a weak D match, TRBD1 (6 bases). Looked up from germline, CDR1 is SGHDN and CDR2 is FVKESK. Between the trimmed V and J ends, which lost 5 bases and 0 bases, there was a span of 11 bases. The CDR3 is 16 residues long. The CDR3 coding sequence is TGTGCCAGCAGCTTGGACAGTTTCTCTGGGGCCAACGTCCTGACTTTC. Amino acids: CASSLDSFSGANVLTF.

This clone turned up a few times. The chain recombines TRBV2 with TRBJ2-7; D not certain. Trimming left V 2 bases short and J 1 base short, with 12 bases between. Germline V gives CDR1 SNHLY, CDR2 FYNNEI. The CDR3 has 15 residues. The CDR3 DNA sequence: TGTGCCAGCAGTGAAACTTTTCTTAGATCCTACGAGCAGTACTTC. Translating gives CASSETFLRSYEQYF.

J is TRBJ1-4 and V is TRBV5-6; TRBD1 agrees at 11 bases. Trimming at V came to 4 bases and at J to 8 bases, leaving 7 bases not matched to a gene. CDR3 size: 15 residues. The V gene's germline CDR1 is SGHDT and CDR2 YYEEEE. The CDR3 here is CASSQPGQGGEKLFF. CDR3 sequence (DNA): TGTGCCAGCAGCCAGCCGGGACAGGGGGGAGAAAAACTGTTTTTT.

The chain couples TRBV7-2 to TRBJ1-6; TRBD1 matches 8 bases. The junction had 8 bases not matched to a gene; V was cut back by 6 bases and J by 10 bases. The CDR3 covers 14 residues. From germline, CDR1 is SGHTA and CDR2 FQGNSA. CDR3 residues: CASRSTGVGSPLHF. The CDR3 DNA follows: TGTGCCAGCAGGTCGACAGGGGTCGGCTCACCCCTCCACTTT.

The chain recombines TRBV7-3 with TRBJ2-1; weak D call: TRBD2 (7 bases). V was cut by 1 base and J by 7 bases, with 17 bases left in between. Germline V gene sequence: CDR1 SGHTA, CDR2 FQGTGA. The CDR3 contains 16 residues. The CDR3 DNA reads TGTGCCAGCAGCTTAAATACGGGGGGCCGCTTGAATGAGCAGTTCTTC. The encoded protein is CASSLNTGGRLNEQFF.

The chain uses TRBV5-1 and TRBJ1-1; possibly TRBD1 for D (5 bases). Trimming removed 4 bases from V and 6 bases from J, with 13 bases in between. The CDR3 is 13 amino acids. In germline, CDR1 is SGHRS, CDR2 YFSETQ. The CDR3 DNA follows: TGCGCCAGCAGCCCAGGCAGGGTCCCTGAAGCTTTCTTT. It translates to CASSPGRVPEAFF.

The genes are TRBV9 and TRBJ1-2; maybe TRBD1 (5 bases). This CDR3 is built from 13 residues. V lost 3 bases and J lost 2, with 8 bases in between. Germline V CDR1 and CDR2: SGDLS, YYNGEE. CDR3: CASSAQVNYGYTF. In DNA form, the CDR3 reads TGTGCCAGCAGCGCACAGGTCAACTATGGCTACACCTTC.

This chain's CDR3 is CASSFRQDYNSPLHF. The CDR3 nucleotides read TGTGCCAGCAGCTTCAGACAGGATTATAATTCACCCCTCCACTTT. The chain combines TRBV5-6 with TRBJ1-6; maybe TRBD1 (6 bases). This CDR3 comprises 15 residues. Looked up from germline, CDR1 is SGHDT and CDR2 is YYEEEE. V was trimmed by 2 bases and J by 4 bases, leaving 10 bases between them.

This clone was detected only once. The V gene is TRBV5-1, the J gene TRBJ1-3; 7 bases are a match to TRBD1. V dropped 7 bases and J dropped 2; count of bases not matched to a gene: 12. CDR1 is SGHRS and CDR2 is YFSETQ in the germline V gene. The CDR3 contains 16 residues. CDR3 nucleotides: TGCGCCAGCCGTCCCGGGGGACAGTCAGCTGGAAACACCATATATTTT. Translation gives CASRPGGQSAGNTIYF.

The gene calls are TRBV19 and TRBJ1-5; a possible D gene is TRBD1 (5 bases). The V gene lost 7 bases and the J gene lost 7 bases, with 17 bases spanning the gap. The germline CDR1 and CDR2 sequences are LNHDA and SQIVND (reference sequence). The CDR3 sequence is 14 residues long. CDR3: CASKAGPTYQPQHF. CDR3 bases: TGTGCCAGTAAGGCGGGACCAACTTACCAGCCCCAGCATTTT.

This chain connects TRBV5-6 to TRBJ1-5, with D perhaps matching TRBD1 (5 bases). CDR1 is SGHDT and CDR2 is YYEEEE in the germline V gene. Between the trimmed V and J ends, which lost 2 bases and 0 bases, there was a span of 12 bases. This CDR3 contains 16 residues. The CDR3: CASSLRGLYSNQPQHF. The CDR3 DNA reads TGTGCCAGCAGCTTACGGGGACTATATAGCAATCAGCCCCAGCATTTT.

The V and J genes are TRBV7-2 and TRBJ1-2; D is undetermined. The germline gives CDR1 SGHTA, CDR2 FQGNSA. Trimming removed 5 bases at V and 3 bases at J, with 13 bases between. The CDR3 loop spans 14 amino acids. CDR3 region: CASSTKARDYGYTF. CDR3 sequence (DNA): TGTGCCAGCAGCACTAAGGCGAGGGACTATGGCTACACCTTC. Variable domain in full (rest from reference TRBV7-2 and TRBJ1-2): GAGVSQSPSNKVTEKGKDVELRCDPISGHTALYWYRQSLGQGLEFLIYFQGNSAPDKSGLPSDRFSAERTGGSVSTLTIQRTQQEDSAVYLCASSTKARDYGYTFGSGTRLTVV.

The V call is TRBV7-9, the J call TRBJ1-1; 7 bases line up with TRBD1. The V segment lost 0 bases and the J segment 4 bases; nucleotides outside the gene matches: 2. The CDR3 extends over 14 amino acids. CDR1 and CDR2 (germline): SEHNR, FQNEAQ (reference sequence). The CDR3 DNA follows: TGTGCCAGCAGCTTAGCGTCAGGGGGCACTGAAGCTTTCTTT. Translating gives CASSLASGGTEAFF.

The chain employs TRBV29-1 and TRBJ1-1; D unclear. Deletions cut 5 bases from V and 6 bases from J, with 7 bases between. CDR1 is SQVTM, CDR2 ANQGSEA, per germline. This CDR3 contains 10 residues. Here the CDR3 DNA reads TGCAGCGTTACATTGCCTGAAGCTTTCTTT. The encoded protein is CSVTLPEAFF.

This chain links TRBV7-8 with TRBJ1-6; 9 nucleotides line up with TRBD1. V lost 1 base and J lost 7; bases outside the gene matches: 5. This CDR3 contains 16 residues. Looked up from germline, CDR1 is SGHVS and CDR2 is FQNEAQ. In DNA form, the CDR3 reads TGTGCCAGCAGCTTAGATCGGGGACAGGGAAATTCACCCCTCCACTTT. It yields the protein CASSLDRGQGNSPLHF. The complete variable domain, with remaining parts taken from reference TRBV7-8 and TRBJ1-6, reads GAGVSQSPRYKVAKRGQDVALRCDPISGHVSLFWYQQALGQGPEFLTYFQNEAQLDKSGLPSDRFFAERPEGSVSTLKIQRTQQEDSAVYLCASSLDRGQGNSPLHFGNGTRLTVT.

This chain connects TRBV24-1 to TRBJ1-3; TRBD1 matches at 7 bases. The germline gives CDR1 KGHDR, CDR2 SFDVKD. The CDR3 has 15 residues. Germline trimming cut 3 bases from V and 2 bases from J; bases unmatched to any gene: 3. CDR3 in amino acids: CATSDPGTAGNTIYF. CDR3 nucleotides: TGTGCCACCAGTGATCCTGGGACAGCTGGAAACACCATATATTTT.

The V and J genes are TRBV25-1 and TRBJ2-7, with a weak D call TRBD1 (6 bases). The germline gives CDR1 MGHDK, CDR2 SYGVNS. V was cut by 4 bases and J by 3 bases, with 13 bases left in between. This CDR3 region has 14 residues. The CDR3 nucleotides read TGTGCCAGCAGTGGGAGGACAGTGAGCTACGAGCAGTACTTC. Protein product: CASSGRTVSYEQYF.